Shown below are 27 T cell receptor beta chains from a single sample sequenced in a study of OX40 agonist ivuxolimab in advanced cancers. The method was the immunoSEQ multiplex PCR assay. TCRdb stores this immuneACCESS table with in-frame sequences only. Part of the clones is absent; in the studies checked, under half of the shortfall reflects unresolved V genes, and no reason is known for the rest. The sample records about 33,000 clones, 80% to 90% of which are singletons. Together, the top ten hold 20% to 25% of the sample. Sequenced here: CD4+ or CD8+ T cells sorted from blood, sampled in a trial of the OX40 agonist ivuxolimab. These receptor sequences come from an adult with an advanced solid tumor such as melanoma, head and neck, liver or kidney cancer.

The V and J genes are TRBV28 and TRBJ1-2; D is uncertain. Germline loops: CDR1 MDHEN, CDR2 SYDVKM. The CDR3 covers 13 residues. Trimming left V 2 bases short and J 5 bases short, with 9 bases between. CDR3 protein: CASSLKAAYGYTF. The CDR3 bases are TGTGCCAGCAGTTTAAAGGCAGCTTATGGCTACACCTTC.

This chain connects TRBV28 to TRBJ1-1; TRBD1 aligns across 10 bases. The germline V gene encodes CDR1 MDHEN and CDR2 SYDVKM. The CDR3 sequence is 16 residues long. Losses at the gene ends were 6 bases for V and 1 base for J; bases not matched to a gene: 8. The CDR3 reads CASRGSDRGPNTEAFF. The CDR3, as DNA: TGTGCCAGCAGGGGGTCAGACAGGGGGCCGAACACTGAAGCTTTCTTT.

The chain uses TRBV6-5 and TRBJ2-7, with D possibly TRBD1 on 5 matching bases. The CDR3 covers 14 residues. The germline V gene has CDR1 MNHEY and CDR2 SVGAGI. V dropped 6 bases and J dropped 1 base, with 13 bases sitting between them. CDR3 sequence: CASSETASSYEQYF. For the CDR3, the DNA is TGTGCCAGCAGCGAGACAGCATCATCCTACGAGCAGTACTTC.

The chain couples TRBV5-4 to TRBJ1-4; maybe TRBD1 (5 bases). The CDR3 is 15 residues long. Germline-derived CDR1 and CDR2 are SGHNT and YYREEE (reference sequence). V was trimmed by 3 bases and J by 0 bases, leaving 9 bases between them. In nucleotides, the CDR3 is TGTGCCAGCAGCTCGACAGTTGCAACTAATGAAAAACTGTTTTTT. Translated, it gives CASSSTVATNEKLFF.

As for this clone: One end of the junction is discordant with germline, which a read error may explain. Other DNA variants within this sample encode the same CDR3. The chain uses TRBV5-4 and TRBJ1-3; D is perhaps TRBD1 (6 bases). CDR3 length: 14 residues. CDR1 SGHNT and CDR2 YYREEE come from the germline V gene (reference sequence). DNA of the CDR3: TGTGCCAGCAGCTTGGACAGGGCTGGAAACACTATATATTTT. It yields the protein CASSLDRAGNTIYF.

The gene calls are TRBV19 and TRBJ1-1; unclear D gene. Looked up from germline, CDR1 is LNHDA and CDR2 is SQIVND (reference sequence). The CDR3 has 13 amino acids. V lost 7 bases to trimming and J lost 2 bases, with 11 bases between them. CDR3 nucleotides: TGTGCCAGTAAAAATCGTCCTAACACTGAAGCTTTCTTT. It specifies CASKNRPNTEAFF. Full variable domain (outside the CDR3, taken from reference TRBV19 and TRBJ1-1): DGGITQSPKYLFRKEGQNVTLSCEQNLNHDAMYWYRQDPGQGLRLIYYSQIVNDFQKGDIAEGYSVSREKKESFPLTVTSAQKNPTAFYLCASKNRPNTEAFFGQGTRLTVV.

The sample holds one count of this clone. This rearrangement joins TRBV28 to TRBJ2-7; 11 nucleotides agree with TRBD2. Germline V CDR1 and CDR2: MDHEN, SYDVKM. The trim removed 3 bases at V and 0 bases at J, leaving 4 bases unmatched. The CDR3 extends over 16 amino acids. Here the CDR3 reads CASSFSTSGASYEQYF. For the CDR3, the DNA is TGTGCCAGCAGTTTTTCGACTAGCGGGGCCTCCTACGAGCAGTACTTC. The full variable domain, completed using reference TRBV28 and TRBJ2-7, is DVKVTQSSRYLVKRTGEKVFLECVQDMDHENMFWYRQDPGLGLRLIYFSYDVKMKEKGDIPEGYSVSREKKERFSLILESASTNQTSMYLCASSFSTSGASYEQYFGPGTRLTVT.

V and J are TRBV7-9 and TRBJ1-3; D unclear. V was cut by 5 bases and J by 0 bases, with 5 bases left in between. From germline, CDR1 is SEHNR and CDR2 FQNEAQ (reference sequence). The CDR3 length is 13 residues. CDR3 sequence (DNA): TGTGCCAGCAGCCCGAGCTCTGGAAACACCATATATTTT. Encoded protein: CASSPSSGNTIYF.

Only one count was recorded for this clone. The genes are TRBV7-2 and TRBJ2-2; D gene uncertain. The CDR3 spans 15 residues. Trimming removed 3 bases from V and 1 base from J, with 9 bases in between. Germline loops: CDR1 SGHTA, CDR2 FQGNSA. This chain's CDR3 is CASSFLRLNTGELFF. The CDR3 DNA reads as TGTGCCAGCAGCTTCCTAAGATTGAACACCGGGGAGCTGTTTTTT. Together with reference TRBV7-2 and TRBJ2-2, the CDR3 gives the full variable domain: GAGVSQSPSNKVTEKGKDVELRCDPISGHTALYWYRQSLGQGLEFLIYFQGNSAPDKSGLPSDRFSAERTGGSVSTLTIQRTQQEDSAVYLCASSFLRLNTGELFFGEGSRLTVL.

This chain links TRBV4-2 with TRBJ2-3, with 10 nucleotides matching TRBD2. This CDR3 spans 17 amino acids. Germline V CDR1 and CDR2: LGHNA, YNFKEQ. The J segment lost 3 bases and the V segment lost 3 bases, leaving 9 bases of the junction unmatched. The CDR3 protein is CASSQTRSGRATDTQYF. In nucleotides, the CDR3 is TGTGCCAGCAGCCAGACACGAAGCGGGAGGGCGACAGATACGCAGTATTTT.

In DNA form, the CDR3 reads TGTGCCAGCAGCAAAGCTAGGAAAACGGTCGGGAATCAGCCCCAGCATTTT. It codes for CASSKARKTVGNQPQHF. The chain links TRBV21-1 to TRBJ1-5. TRBV21-1 has pseudogene status. The CDR3 runs 17 residues.

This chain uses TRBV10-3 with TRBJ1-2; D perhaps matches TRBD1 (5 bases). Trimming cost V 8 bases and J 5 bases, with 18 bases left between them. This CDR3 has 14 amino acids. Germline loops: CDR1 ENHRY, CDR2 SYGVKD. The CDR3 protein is CAIEGAGRGYGYTF. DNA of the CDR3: TGTGCCATCGAAGGTGCAGGGAGAGGATATGGCTACACCTTC.

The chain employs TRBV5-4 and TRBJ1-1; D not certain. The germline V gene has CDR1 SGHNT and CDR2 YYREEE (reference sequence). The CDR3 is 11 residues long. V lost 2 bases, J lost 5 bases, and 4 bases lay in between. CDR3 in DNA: TGTGCCAGCAGCTTTAGGACTGAAGCTTTCTTT. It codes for CASSFRTEAFF.

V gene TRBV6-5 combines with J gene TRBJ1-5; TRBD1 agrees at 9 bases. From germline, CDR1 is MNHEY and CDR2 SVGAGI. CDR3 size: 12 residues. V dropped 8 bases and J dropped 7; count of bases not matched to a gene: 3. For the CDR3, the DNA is TGTGCCAGCGGCACAGGGGGCCAGCCCCAGCATTTT. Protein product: CASGTGGQPQHF.

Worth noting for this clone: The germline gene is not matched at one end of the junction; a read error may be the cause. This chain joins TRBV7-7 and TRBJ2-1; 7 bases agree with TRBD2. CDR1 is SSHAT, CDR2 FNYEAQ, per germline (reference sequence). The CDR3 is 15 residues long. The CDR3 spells CASSLAGAGINEQFF. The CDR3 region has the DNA TGTGCTAGCAGCTTAGCGGGTGCAGGGATCAATGAGCAGTTCTTC.

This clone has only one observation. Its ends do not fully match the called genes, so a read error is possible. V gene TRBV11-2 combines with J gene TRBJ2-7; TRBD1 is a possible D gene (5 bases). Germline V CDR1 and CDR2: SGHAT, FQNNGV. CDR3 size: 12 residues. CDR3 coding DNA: TGTGCCAGCAGCCTAGGGGCCTTTGCGGTGAACTTC. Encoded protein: CASSLGAFAVNF.

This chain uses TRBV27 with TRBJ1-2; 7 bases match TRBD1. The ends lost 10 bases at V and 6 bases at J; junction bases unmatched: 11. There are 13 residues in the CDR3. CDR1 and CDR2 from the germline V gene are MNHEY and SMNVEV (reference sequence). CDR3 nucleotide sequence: TGTGCCACCTCAGGGGGAAGGAAGAATGGCTACACCTTC. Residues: CATSGGRKNGYTF.

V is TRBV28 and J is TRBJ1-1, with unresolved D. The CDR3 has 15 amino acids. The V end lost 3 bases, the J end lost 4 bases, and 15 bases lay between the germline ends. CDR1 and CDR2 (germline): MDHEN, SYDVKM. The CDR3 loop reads CASSFSDRDGTEAFF. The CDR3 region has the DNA TGTGCCAGCAGTTTCTCGGATCGGGATGGCACTGAAGCTTTCTTT.

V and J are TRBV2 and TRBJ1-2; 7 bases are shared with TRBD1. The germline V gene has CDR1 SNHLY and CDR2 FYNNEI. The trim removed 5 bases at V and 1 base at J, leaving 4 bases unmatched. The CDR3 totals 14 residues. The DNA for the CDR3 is TGTGCCAGCAGTACCGGGACAGTTAACTATGGCTACACCTTC. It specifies CASSTGTVNYGYTF.

The CDR3 sequence: CASIPVTTGGAEQFF. The CDR3 region has the DNA TGTGCCAGCATCCCCGTGACAACAGGGGGCGCTGAGCAGTTCTTC. V usage is TRBV7-6 and J usage is TRBJ2-1; TRBD1 aligns across 9 bases. Germline-derived CDR1 and CDR2 are SGHVS and FNYEAQ. V trimming: 7 bases; J trimming: 9 bases; junction bases outside the gene matches: 13. This CDR3 spans 15 amino acids.

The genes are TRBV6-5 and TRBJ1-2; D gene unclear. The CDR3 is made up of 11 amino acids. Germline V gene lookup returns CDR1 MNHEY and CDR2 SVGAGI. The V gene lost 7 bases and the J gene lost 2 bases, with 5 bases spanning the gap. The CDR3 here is CASNGNYGYTF. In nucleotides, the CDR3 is TGTGCCAGCAACGGGAACTATGGCTACACCTTC.

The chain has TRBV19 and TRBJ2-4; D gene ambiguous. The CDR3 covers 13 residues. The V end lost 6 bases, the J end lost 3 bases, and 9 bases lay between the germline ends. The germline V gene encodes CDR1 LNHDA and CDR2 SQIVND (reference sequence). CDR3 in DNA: TGTGCCAGTAGCCACGTGGACAAAAACATTCAGTACTTC. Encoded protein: CASSHVDKNIQYF.

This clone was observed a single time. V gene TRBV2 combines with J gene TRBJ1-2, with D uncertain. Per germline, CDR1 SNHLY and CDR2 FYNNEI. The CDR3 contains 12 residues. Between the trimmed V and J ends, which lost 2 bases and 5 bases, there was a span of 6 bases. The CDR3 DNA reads TGTGCCAGCAGTGAACAGGAATATGGCTACACCTTC. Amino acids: CASSEQEYGYTF.

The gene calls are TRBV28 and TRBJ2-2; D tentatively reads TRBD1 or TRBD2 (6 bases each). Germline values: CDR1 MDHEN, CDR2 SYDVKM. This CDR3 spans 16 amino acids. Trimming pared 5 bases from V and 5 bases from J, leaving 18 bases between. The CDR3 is CASSLGGFENTGELFF. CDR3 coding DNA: TGTGCCAGCAGTCTCGGGGGCTTCGAGAATACCGGGGAGCTGTTTTTT.

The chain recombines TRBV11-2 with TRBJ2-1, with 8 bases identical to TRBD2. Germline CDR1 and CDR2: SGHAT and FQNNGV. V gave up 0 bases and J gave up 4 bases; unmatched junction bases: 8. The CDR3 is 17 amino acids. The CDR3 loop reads CASSLDRSGRGYNEQFF. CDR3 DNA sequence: TGTGCCAGCAGCTTAGATAGAAGCGGGAGAGGTTACAATGAGCAGTTCTTC.

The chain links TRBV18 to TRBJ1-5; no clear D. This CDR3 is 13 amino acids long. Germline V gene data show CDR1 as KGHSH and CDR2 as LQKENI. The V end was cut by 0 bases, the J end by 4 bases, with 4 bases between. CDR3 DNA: TGTGCCAGCTCACCACCGGGGAATCAGCCCCAGCATTTT. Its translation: CASSPPGNQPQHF.

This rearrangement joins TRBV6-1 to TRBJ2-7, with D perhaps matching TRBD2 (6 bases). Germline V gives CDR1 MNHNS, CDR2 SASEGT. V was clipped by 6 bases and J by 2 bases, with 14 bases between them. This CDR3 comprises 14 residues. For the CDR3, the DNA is TGTGCCAGCAGCTCCGGGACTTCGGCCTACGAGCAGTACTTC. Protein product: CASSSGTSAYEQYF.